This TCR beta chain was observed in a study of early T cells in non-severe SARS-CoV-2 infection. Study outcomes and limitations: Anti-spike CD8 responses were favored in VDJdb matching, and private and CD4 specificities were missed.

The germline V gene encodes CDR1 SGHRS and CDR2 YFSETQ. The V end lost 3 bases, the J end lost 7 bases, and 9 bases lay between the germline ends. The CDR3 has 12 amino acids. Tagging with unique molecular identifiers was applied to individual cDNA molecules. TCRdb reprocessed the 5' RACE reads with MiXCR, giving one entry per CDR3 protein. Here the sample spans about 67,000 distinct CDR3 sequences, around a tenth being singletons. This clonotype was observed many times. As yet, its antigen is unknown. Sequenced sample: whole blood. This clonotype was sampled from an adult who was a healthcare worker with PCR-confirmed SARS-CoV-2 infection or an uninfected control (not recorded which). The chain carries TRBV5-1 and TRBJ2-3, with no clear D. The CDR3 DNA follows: TGCGCCAGCAGCTCTCCTGGCTATACGCAGTATTTT. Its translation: CASSSPGYTQYF.